The source of this T cell receptor (beta chain) is a study of OX40 agonist ivuxolimab in advanced cancers. At the level of the study: In this cohort, patients received ivuxolimab, an agonistic anti-OX40 (CD134) antibody. Ivuxolimab doses were 0.01, 0.1, 0.3, 1.5, 3 or 10 mg/kg every 2 weeks. Patients treated during dose escalation were battling hepatocellular carcinoma, melanoma, renal cell or head and neck cancer. One patient with hepatocellular carcinoma and two with cutaneous melanoma, three in all, had partial responses.

Measured with immunoSEQ multiplex PCR; TCRdb has only the in-frame clones, and not every one. The sample has roughly 80,000 clones; about 88% are singletons. The receptor's source is an adult with an advanced solid tumor such as melanoma, head and neck, liver or kidney cancer. This material consisted of CD4+ or CD8+ T cells sorted from blood, taken in a trial of the OX40 agonist ivuxolimab.

CDR3 coding DNA: TGTGCCAGCAGCCCCCAGACTAGCGGGGGGTCCAGGGAGCAGTACTTC. Amino acids: CASSPQTSGGSREQYF. The J gene is TRBJ2-7, the V gene TRBV5-6, with 13 bases identical to TRBD2. V lost 4 bases to trimming and J lost 7 bases; unmatched junction nucleotides: 11. The germline CDR1 and CDR2 sequences are SGHDT and YYEEEE. The CDR3 runs 16 residues.